This entry lists 3 T cell receptor beta chains sequenced from one sample in a study of shared clonotypes between healthy human individuals. Clones were read by immunoSEQ multiplex PCR, and TCRdb kept only the in-frame ones, dropping some. Of about 700,000 clones in the sample, approximately 74% were seen once. Sample: memory CD4+ T cells sorted from blood. Stated subset: CD45RA-negative fraction. The origin of the receptors is a woman aged 30 to 39 in good health.

The V and J genes are TRBV2 and TRBJ1-2; the match to TRBD1 covers 8 bases. Trimming removed 4 bases from V and 7 bases from J; junction bases left unmatched: 11. This CDR3 spans 15 amino acids. The V gene's germline CDR1 is SNHLY and CDR2 FYNNEI. CDR3 loop: CASSALDRVAGGYTF. The CDR3 DNA reads TGTGCCAGCAGTGCCCTGGACAGGGTGGCTGGTGGCTACACCTTC.

This clone was observed a handful of times. The gene calls are TRBV29-1 and TRBJ2-1; D might be TRBD1 (6 bases). Trimming cost V 7 bases and J 1 base, with 11 bases left between them. The CDR3 consists of 13 residues. Germline V CDR1 and CDR2: SQVTM, ANQGSEA. CDR3 protein: CSGRGASYNEQFF. In DNA, the CDR3 is TGCAGCGGCAGGGGAGCGTCCTACAATGAGCAGTTCTTC.

This clone was detected ten times or more. This sequence joins TRBV6-5 and TRBJ2-3; TRBD1 might be the D (5 bases). V shed 7 bases and J shed 3 bases, with 8 bases lying between them. This CDR3 contains 12 residues. The germline V gene encodes CDR1 MNHEY and CDR2 SVGAGI. CDR3 in DNA: TGTGCCAGCAAGGGGCAGACAGATACGCAGTATTTT. It specifies CASKGQTDTQYF.